These 17 T cell receptor beta chains originate from one sample sequenced in a study of T-cell reconstitution after alpha-beta-depleted transplantation in children. This sample's TCRbeta library carried unique molecular identifier barcodes. TCRdb reprocessed the PCR reads via MiXCR and lists one record per CDR3 protein. The sample yields about 350,000 distinct CDR3 sequences, about a sixth seen once. The source material was PBMCs, mostly from graft donor cells, sampled 360 days after TCRalphabeta/CD19-depleted stem cell transplant. Receptors were obtained from a male patient aged 2-9 years who had a stem cell transplant for acute lymphoblastic leukemia, so the T cells may come from the graft donor.

The V and J genes are TRBV7-2 and TRBJ1-2; D not certain. This CDR3 has 14 amino acids. Deletions cut 1 base from V and 0 bases from J, with 6 bases between. Germline CDR1 is SGHTA and CDR2 is FQGNSA. The CDR3 DNA sequence: TGTGCCAGCAGCTTAGGGCAGACTAACTATGGCTACACCTTC. Its protein product is CASSLGQTNYGYTF. Complete variable domain (other parts from reference TRBV7-2 and TRBJ1-2): GAGVSQSPSNKVTEKGKDVELRCDPISGHTALYWYRQSLGQGLEFLIYFQGNSAPDKSGLPSDRFSAERTGGSVSTLTIQRTQQEDSAVYLCASSLGQTNYGYTFGSGTRLTVV.

This clonotype has only a few counts. The chain carries TRBV12-3 or TRBV12-4 and TRBJ1-1; D is ambiguous. V was cut by 5 bases and J by 7 bases, with 17 bases left in between. The CDR3 is made up of 14 amino acids. CDR3 amino acids: CASSPQTSGSEAFF. CDR3 DNA: TGTGCCAGCAGTCCACAGACCTCGGGTAGTGAAGCTTTCTTT.

V gene TRBV15 combines with J gene TRBJ2-1; TRBD2 might be the D (5 bases). The CDR3 is made up of 14 amino acids. CDR1 and CDR2 (germline): LNHNV, YYDKDF (reference sequence). Trimming took off 2 bases at V and 7 bases at J, with 12 bases between the two ends. As DNA, the CDR3 is TGTGCCACCAGCAGAAGGGAGAGGGAGAATGAGCAGTTCTTC. This sequence encodes CATSRRERENEQFF.

The CDR3 DNA reads as TGCGCCAGCAGCCGGGCGGGACTAGCGGGCCGCTACAATGAGCAGTTCTTC. Translating gives CASSRAGLAGRYNEQFF. The V gene is TRBV4-1, the J gene TRBJ2-1, with TRBD2 identical over 12 bases. CDR1 MGHRA and CDR2 YSYEKL come from the germline V gene. Losses at the gene ends were 4 bases for V and 3 bases for J; bases not matched to a gene: 7. CDR3 size: 17 residues.

This clonotype was observed a few times. The chain recombines TRBV12-3 or TRBV12-4 with TRBJ2-7; 11 positions agree with TRBD2. The length of the CDR3 is 16 residues. The trim removed 7 bases at V and 3 bases at J, leaving 11 bases unmatched. The CDR3 reads CASTFLTSGINYEQYF. The CDR3 DNA sequence: TGTGCCAGCACTTTCCTGACTAGCGGGATAAACTACGAGCAGTACTTC.

CDR3 sequence (DNA): TGCAGTGCTAGAGGCGGGCCGATCGAGCAGTACTTC. Protein: CSARGGPIEQYF. The rearrangement links TRBV20-1 to TRBJ2-7, with D perhaps matching TRBD2 (5 bases). From germline, CDR1 is DFQATT and CDR2 SNEGSKA (reference sequence). CDR3 length: 12 residues. The ends were cut back, 1 base at V and 6 bases at J, with 10 bases in the middle.

The CDR3 DNA is TGTGCCAGCAGTTTTTGGGATTATGAGCAGTTCTTC. This gives the protein CASSFWDYEQFF. The chain uses TRBV12-3 or TRBV12-4 and TRBJ2-1; D is uncertain. CDR3 length: 12 amino acids. V lost 3 bases and J lost 8, with 8 bases in between.

This sequence joins TRBV15 and TRBJ1-1; a possible D gene is TRBD1 (5 bases). V was shortened by 0 bases and J by 10 bases, with 18 bases between the two germline ends. The CDR3 is made up of 15 amino acids. Germline V CDR1 and CDR2: LNHNV, YYDKDF (reference sequence). In DNA, the CDR3 is TGTGCCACCAGCAGAGATAAGGGATCAGGGAGAGGAGCTTTCTTT. Its protein is CATSRDKGSGRGAFF.

This clonotype was observed a handful of times. This sequence joins TRBV6-5 and TRBJ2-2, with D maybe TRBD1 (5 bases). The ends were cut back, 0 bases at V and 6 bases at J, with 20 bases in the middle. There are 18 residues in the CDR3. Germline CDR1 and CDR2: MNHEY and SVGAGI. The CDR3 DNA is TGTGCCAGCAGTTACTCGATCCAGACAGCCCTAGGGTCCGGGGAGCTGTTTTTT. Translating gives CASSYSIQTALGSGELFF.

This chain links TRBV29-1 with TRBJ2-7, with D tentatively TRBD1 (6 bases). CDR3 length equals 16 residues. The ends were cut back, 4 bases at V and 0 bases at J, with 19 bases in the middle. Germline V gene data show CDR1 as SQVTM and CDR2 as ANQGSEA. CDR3 sequence reads: CSVAGSSRGSSYEQYF. The CDR3, as DNA: TGCAGCGTTGCTGGTTCCTCTAGGGGGAGCTCCTACGAGCAGTACTTC.

This clonotype was counted a few times. DNA of the CDR3: TGCGCCAGCAGCCAATATGGACAGGGATACAATGAGCAGTTCTTC. Amino acids: CASSQYGQGYNEQFF. The chain joins TRBV4-1 to TRBJ2-1; 8 positions agree with TRBD1. Germline loops: CDR1 MGHRA, CDR2 YSYEKL. The V and J ends lost 2 bases and 4 bases, in that order; junction bases with no gene match: 4. There are 15 residues in the CDR3.

Only a few counts were recorded for this clonotype. The rearrangement joins TRBV10-3 to TRBJ2-1; D is uncertain. The V end lost 4 bases, the J end lost 7 bases, and 8 bases lay between the germline ends. This CDR3 contains 12 residues. CDR1 and CDR2 (germline): ENHRY, SYGVKD. The CDR3 loop is CAISGLGNEQFF. CDR3 nucleotides: TGTGCCATCAGTGGGTTGGGGAATGAGCAGTTCTTC.

This chain connects TRBV6-1 to TRBJ1-3, with a tentative D call TRBD1 (6 bases). Germline CDR1 and CDR2: MNHNS and SASEGT. The CDR3 has 15 amino acids. The V end lost 2 bases, the J end lost 2 bases, and 10 bases lay between the germline ends. CDR3 in amino acids: CASSEYPGAGNTIYF. In DNA, the CDR3 is TGTGCCAGCAGTGAATACCCAGGGGCTGGAAACACCATATATTTT.

The chain uses TRBV7-8 and TRBJ2-1; 7 bases are a match to TRBD2. V dropped 3 bases and J dropped 4; count of bases not matched to a gene: 6. This CDR3 has 15 residues. In germline, CDR1 is SGHVS, CDR2 FQNEAQ. Here the CDR3 reads CASSFGRAAYNEQFF. CDR3 DNA sequence: TGTGCCAGCAGCTTTGGGAGGGCGGCTTACAATGAGCAGTTCTTC.

The J gene is TRBJ1-2, the V gene TRBV6-5, with D possibly matching TRBD1 (5 bases). The germline V and J ends were trimmed by 2 bases and 3 bases, with 7 bases remaining between them. CDR1 is MNHEY, CDR2 SVGAGI, per germline. The CDR3 totals 13 residues. CDR3 residues: CASSYGGDYGYTF. CDR3 nucleotide sequence: TGTGCCAGCAGTTACGGGGGGGACTATGGCTACACCTTC.

The table lists this clonotype with a few counts. V usage is TRBV6-6 and J usage is TRBJ1-1; the D is unclear. The CDR3 sequence is 13 residues long. Between the trimmed V and J ends, which lost 2 bases and 4 bases, there was a span of 8 bases. Germline lookup yields CDR1 MNHNY and CDR2 SVGAGI (reference sequence). CDR3 nucleotide sequence: TGTGCCAGCAGTTACGGGGTCTCCACTGAAGCTTTCTTT. Encoded protein: CASSYGVSTEAFF.

V is TRBV20-1 and J is TRBJ2-7; maybe TRBD1 (6 bases). The CDR3 contains 11 residues. The germline CDR1 and CDR2 sequences are DFQATT and SNEGSKA (reference sequence). Trimming removed 3 bases from V and 7 bases from J, with 10 bases in between. The CDR3: CSASPGQEQYF. The CDR3 bases are TGCAGTGCTAGCCCCGGACAGGAGCAGTACTTC.